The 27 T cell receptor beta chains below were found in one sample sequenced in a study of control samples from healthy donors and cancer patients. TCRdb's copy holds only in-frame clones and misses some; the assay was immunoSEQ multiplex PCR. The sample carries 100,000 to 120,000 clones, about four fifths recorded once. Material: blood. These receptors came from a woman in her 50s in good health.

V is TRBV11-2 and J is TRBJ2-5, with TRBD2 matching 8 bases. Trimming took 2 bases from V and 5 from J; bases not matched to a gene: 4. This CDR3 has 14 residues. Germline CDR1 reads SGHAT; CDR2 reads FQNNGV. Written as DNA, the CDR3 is TGTGCCAGCAGCTTATCGCGGGGGGCGGAGACCCAGTACTTC. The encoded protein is CASSLSRGAETQYF.

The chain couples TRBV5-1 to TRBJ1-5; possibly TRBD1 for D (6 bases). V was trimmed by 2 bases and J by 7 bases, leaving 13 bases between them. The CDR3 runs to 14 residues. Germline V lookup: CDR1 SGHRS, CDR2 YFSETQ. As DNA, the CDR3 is TGCGCCAGCAGCTTAGGCCAGGGGCAACAGCCCCAGCATTTT. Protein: CASSLGQGQQPQHF.

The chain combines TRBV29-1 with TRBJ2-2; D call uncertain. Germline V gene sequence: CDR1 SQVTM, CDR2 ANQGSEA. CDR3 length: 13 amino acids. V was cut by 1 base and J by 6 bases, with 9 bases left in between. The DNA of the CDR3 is TGCAGCGTTGAAGGTATCTGGGCCGGGGAGCTGTTTTTT. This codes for CSVEGIWAGELFF.

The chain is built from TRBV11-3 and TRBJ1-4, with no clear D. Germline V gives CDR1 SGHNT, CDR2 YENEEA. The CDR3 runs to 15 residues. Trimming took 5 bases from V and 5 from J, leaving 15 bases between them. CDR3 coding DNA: TGTGCCAGCAGCCAAGACACCCTGGTCAATGAAAAACTGTTTTTT. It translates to CASSQDTLVNEKLFF.

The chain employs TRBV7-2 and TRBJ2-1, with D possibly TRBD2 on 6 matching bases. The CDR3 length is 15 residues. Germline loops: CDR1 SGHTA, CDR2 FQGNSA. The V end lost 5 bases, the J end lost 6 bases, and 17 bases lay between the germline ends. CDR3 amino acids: CASSPSARGFNEQFF. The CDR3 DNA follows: TGTGCCAGCAGCCCTTCGGCGCGGGGCTTCAATGAGCAGTTCTTC.

The CDR3 reads CAWSVQGSEKLFF. In nucleotides, the CDR3 is TGTGCCTGGAGTGTACAGGGCAGTGAAAAACTGTTTTTT. The chain is built from TRBV30 and TRBJ1-4; D possibly corresponds to TRBD1 (6 bases). The length of the CDR3 is 13 residues. V lost 0 bases, J lost 7 bases, and 9 bases lay in between. CDR1 and CDR2 (germline): GTSNPN, SVGIG (reference sequence). The complete variable domain, with remaining parts taken from reference TRBV30 and TRBJ1-4, reads SQTIHQWPATLVQPVGSPLSLECTVEGTSNPNLYWYRQAAGRGLQLLFYSVGIGQISSEVPQNLSASRPQDRQFILSSKKLLLSDSGFYLCAWSVQGSEKLFFGSGTQLSVL.

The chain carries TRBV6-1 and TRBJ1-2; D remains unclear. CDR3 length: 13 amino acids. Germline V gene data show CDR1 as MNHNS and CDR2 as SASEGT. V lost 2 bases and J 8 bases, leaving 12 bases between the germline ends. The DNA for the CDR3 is TGTGCCAGCAGTGAATCTGGGTCGGGAGGCTACACCTTC. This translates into CASSESGSGGYTF.

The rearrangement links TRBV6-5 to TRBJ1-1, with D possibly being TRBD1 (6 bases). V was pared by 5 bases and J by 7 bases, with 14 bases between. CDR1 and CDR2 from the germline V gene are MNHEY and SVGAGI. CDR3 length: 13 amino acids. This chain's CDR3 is CASSRTGGGEAFF. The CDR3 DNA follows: TGTGCCAGCAGTCGGACGGGGGGCGGTGAAGCTTTCTTT.

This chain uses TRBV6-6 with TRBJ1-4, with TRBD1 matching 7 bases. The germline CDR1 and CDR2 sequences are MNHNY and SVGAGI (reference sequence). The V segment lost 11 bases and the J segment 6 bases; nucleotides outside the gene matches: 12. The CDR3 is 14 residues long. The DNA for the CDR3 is TGTGCCTGCGGATACAGGGGAAAGGATGAAAAACTGTTTTTT. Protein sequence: CACGYRGKDEKLFF.

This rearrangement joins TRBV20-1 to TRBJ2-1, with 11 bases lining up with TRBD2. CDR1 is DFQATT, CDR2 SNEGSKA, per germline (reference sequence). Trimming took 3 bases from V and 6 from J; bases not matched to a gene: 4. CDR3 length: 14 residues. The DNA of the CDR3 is TGCAGTGCTAGTAAACTAGCGGGAGCCAATGAGCAGTTCTTC. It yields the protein CSASKLAGANEQFF.

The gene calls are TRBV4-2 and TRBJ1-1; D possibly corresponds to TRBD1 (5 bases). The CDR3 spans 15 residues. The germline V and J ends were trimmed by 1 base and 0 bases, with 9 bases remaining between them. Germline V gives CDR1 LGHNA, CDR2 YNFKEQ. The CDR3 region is CASSQGGGLNTEAFF. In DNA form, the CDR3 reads TGTGCCAGCAGCCAAGGGGGGGGGTTGAACACTGAAGCTTTCTTT.

The CDR3 spells CASSLEMADTQYF. CDR3 in DNA: TGCGCCAGCAGCTTGGAGATGGCGGATACGCAGTATTTT. The chain links TRBV5-1 to TRBJ2-3; D is ambiguous. This CDR3 has 13 amino acids. The ends were cut back, 0 bases at V and 6 bases at J, with 8 bases in the middle. From germline, CDR1 is SGHRS and CDR2 YFSETQ.

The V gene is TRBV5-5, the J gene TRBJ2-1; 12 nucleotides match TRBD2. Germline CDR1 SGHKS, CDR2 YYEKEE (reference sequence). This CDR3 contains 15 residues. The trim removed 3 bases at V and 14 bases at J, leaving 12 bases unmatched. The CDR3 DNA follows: TGTGCCAGCAGCTACACAGGACTAGCGGGATCAACAGAGTTCTTC. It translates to CASSYTGLAGSTEFF.

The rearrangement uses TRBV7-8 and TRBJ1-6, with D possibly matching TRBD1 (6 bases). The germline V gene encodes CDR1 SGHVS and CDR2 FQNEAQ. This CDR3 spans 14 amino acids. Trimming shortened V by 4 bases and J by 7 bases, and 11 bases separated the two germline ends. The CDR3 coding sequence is TGTGCCAGCAGCTACGGGACACAGAATTCACCCCTCCACTTT. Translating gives CASSYGTQNSPLHF.

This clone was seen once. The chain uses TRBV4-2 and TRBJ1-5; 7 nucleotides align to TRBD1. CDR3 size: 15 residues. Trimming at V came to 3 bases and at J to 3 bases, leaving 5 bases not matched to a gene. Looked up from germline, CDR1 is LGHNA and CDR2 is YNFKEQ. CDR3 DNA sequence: TGTGCCAGCAGCCAGGAGGGACAGAACAATCAGCCCCAGCATTTT. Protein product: CASSQEGQNNQPQHF.

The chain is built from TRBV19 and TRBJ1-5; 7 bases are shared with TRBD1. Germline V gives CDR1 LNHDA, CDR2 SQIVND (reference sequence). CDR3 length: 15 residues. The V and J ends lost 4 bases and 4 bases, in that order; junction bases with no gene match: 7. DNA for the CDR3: TGTGCCAGTAGTAACGCCGGGACAGCTAATCAGCCCCAGCATTTT. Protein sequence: CASSNAGTANQPQHF. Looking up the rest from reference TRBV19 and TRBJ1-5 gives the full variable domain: DGGITQSPKYLFRKEGQNVTLSCEQNLNHDAMYWYRQDPGQGLRLIYYSQIVNDFQKGDIAEGYSVSREKKESFPLTVTSAQKNPTAFYLCASSNAGTANQPQHFGDGTRLSIL.

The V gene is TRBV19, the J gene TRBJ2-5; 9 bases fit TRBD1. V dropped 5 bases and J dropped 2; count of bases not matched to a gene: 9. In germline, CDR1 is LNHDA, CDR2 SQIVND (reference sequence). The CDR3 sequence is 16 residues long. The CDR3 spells CASSPHRTGEQETQYF. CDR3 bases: TGTGCCAGTAGTCCCCACCGGACAGGGGAGCAAGAGACCCAGTACTTC.

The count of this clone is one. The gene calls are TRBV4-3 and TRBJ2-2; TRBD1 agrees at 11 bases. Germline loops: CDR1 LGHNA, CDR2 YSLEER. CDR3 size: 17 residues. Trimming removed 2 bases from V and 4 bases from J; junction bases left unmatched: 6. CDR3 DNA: TGCGCCAGCAGCCAACCGGGACAGGGGGGACTCACCGGGGAGCTGTTTTTT. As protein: CASSQPGQGGLTGELFF.

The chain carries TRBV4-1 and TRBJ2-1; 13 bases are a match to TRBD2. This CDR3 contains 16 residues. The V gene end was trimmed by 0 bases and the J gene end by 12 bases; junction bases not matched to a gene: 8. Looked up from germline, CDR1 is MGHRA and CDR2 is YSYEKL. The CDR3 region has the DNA TGCGCCAGCAGCCAAGATCTACTAGCGGGAGGGTCGAGGCAGTTCTTC. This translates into CASSQDLLAGGSRQFF.

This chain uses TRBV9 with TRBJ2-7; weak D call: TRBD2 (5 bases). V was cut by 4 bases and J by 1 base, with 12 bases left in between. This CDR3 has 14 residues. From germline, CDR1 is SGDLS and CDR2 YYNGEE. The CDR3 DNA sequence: TGTGCCAGCAGCCCCGGGGAAGGTTCCTACGAGCAGTACTTC. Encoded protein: CASSPGEGSYEQYF.

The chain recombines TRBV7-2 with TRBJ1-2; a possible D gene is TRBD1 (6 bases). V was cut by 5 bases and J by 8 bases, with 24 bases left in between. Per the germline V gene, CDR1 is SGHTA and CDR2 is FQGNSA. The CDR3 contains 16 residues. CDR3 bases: TGTGCCAGCAGCCAAGACCAGACAGGACGATCAGACGGCTACACCTTC. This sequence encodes CASSQDQTGRSDGYTF.

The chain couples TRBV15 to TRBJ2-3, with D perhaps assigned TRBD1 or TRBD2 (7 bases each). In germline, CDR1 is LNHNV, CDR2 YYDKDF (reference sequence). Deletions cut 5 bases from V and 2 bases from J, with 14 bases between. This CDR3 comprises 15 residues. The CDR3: CATSHRGLSTDTQYF. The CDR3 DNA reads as TGTGCCACCAGCCACAGGGGACTATCCACAGATACGCAGTATTTT. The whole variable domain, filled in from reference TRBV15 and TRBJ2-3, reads DAMVIQNPRYQVTQFGKPVTLSCSQTLNHNVMYWYQQKSSQAPKLLFHYYDKDFNNEADTPDNFQSRRPNTSFCFLDIRSPGLGDTAMYLCATSHRGLSTDTQYFGPGTRLTVL.

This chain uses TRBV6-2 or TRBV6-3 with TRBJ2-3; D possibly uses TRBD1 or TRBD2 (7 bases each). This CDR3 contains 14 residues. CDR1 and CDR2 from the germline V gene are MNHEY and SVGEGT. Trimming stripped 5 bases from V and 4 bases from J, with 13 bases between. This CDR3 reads CASSQPGGADTQYF. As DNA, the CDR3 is TGTGCCAGCAGTCAACCAGGGGGGGCAGATACGCAGTATTTT.

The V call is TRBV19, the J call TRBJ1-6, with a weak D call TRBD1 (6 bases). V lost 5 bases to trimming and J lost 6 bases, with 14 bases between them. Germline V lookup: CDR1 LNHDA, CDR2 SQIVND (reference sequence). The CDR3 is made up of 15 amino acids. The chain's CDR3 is CASSPQQGFNSPLHF. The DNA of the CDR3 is TGTGCCAGTAGTCCACAACAGGGTTTTAATTCACCCCTCCACTTT. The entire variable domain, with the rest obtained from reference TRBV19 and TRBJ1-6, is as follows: DGGITQSPKYLFRKEGQNVTLSCEQNLNHDAMYWYRQDPGQGLRLIYYSQIVNDFQKGDIAEGYSVSREKKESFPLTVTSAQKNPTAFYLCASSPQQGFNSPLHFGNGTRLTVT.

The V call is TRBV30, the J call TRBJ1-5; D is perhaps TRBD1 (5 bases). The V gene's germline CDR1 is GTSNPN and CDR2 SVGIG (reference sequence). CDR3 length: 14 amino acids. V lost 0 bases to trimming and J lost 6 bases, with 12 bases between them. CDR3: CAWSVRARGQPQHF. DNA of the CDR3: TGTGCCTGGAGTGTAAGAGCGAGGGGTCAGCCCCAGCATTTT.

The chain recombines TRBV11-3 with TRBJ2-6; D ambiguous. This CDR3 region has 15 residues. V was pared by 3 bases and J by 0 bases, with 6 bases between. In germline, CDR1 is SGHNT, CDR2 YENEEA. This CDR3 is CASSLTDSGANVLTF. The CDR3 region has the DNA TGTGCCAGCAGCTTGACGGACTCTGGGGCCAACGTCCTGACTTTC.

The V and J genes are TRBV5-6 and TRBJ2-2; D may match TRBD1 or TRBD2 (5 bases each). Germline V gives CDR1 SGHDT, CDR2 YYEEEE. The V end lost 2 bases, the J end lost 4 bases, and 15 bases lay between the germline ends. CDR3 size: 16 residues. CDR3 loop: CASSFFQGRGTGELFF. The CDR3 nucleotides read TGTGCCAGCAGCTTTTTCCAGGGCCGGGGCACCGGGGAGCTGTTTTTT.